A selection of T cell receptor beta chains follows, all from one sample in a study of T cells in Graves' hyperthyroidism and ophthalmopathy. Each CDR3 protein gets one entry after TCRdb re-called the multiplex PCR reads with MiXCR. The table has about 180,000 distinct CDR3 sequences, over 15% seen once; the top ten hold 25% to 30%. The sample consisted of blood. All receptors come from a woman aged 45 to 65 with Graves' hyperthyroidism. The CDR3 runs from the conserved cysteine through the conserved F or W. The D gene is left open where the match is weak. Size values are once, few and many counts, or a class for expanded clones, and some rows have none.

D gene,V gene,J gene,clone size,CDR3 protein,CDR3 DNA
-,TRBV6-2/TRBV6-3,TRBJ1-1,many,CASSYPENTEAFF,TGTGCCAGCAGTTATCCGGAGAACACTGAAGCTTTCTTT
-,TRBV28,TRBJ2-7,-,CASSLLRGGYEQYF,TGTGCCAGCAGTTTACTCAGGGGGGGCTACGAGCAGTACTTC
-,TRBV15,TRBJ1-4,many,CATSRVPVEKLFF,TGTGCCACCAGCAGAGTGCCTGTGGAAAAACTGTTTTTT
TRBD1,TRBV9,TRBJ1-1,many,CASSVDDRGTEAFF,TGTGCCAGCAGCGTAGATGACAGGGGCACTGAAGCTTTCTTT
TRBD1,TRBV7-9,TRBJ1-3,many,CASSLRQGFGNTIYF,TGTGCCAGCAGCTTAAGACAGGGTTTCGGAAACACCATATATTTT
-,TRBV4-1,TRBJ2-3,few,CASSQPRAGDTQYF,TGCGCCAGCAGCCAGCCCCGGGCCGGGGATACGCAGTATTTT
-,TRBV20-1,TRBJ1-1,-,CSARQPYTEAFF,TGCAGTGCTAGACAGCCTTACACTGAAGCTTTCTTT
-,TRBV10-1,TRBJ2-3,many,CASSEYRGSTQYF,TGCGCCAGCAGTGAGTATAGGGGGAGTACGCAGTATTTT
-,TRBV4-1,TRBJ2-7,few,CASSQLSLACYEQYF,TGCGCCAGCAGCCAACTCTCACTAGCCTGCTACGAGCAGTACTTC
-,TRBV12-3/TRBV12-4,TRBJ1-4,many,CASSLGVSEKLFF,TGTGCCAGCAGTTTGGGGGTTAGTGAAAAACTGTTTTTT
-,TRBV15,TRBJ2-1,many,CATSSLGARGRMSSYNEQFF,TGTGCCACCAGCAGCCTTGGGGCCAGGGGACGGATGAGCTCCTACAATGAGCAGTTCTTC
TRBD1,TRBV2,TRBJ1-5,many,CASSLDRGMNQPQHF,TGTGCCAGCAGTCTAGACAGGGGGATGAATCAGCCCCAGCATTTT
TRBD1,TRBV2,TRBJ2-7,many,CASRRDSSISYEQYF,TGTGCCAGCAGACGGGACAGCAGCATTTCCTACGAGCAGTACTTC
-,TRBV7-8,TRBJ1-2,-,CASSLDPTYGYTF,TGTGCCAGCAGCTTAGACCCCACTTATGGCTACACCTTC
-,TRBV19,TRBJ1-4,many,CASRKGGGGATNEKLFF,TGTGCCAGCCGAAAAGGGGGGGGCGGCGCAACTAATGAAAAACTGTTTTTT
-,TRBV18,TRBJ2-5,many,CASSPSLGQETQYF,TGTGCCAGCTCACCATCGTTGGGACAAGAGACCCAGTACTTC
-,TRBV28,TRBJ1-2,many,CASTSQSYGYTF,TGTGCCAGCACGTCCCAGAGTTATGGCTACACCTTC
TRBD1,TRBV6-1,TRBJ1-4,-,CASNSGTGKAKLFF,TGTGCCAGCAATTCCGGGACAGGGAAGGCAAAACTGTTTTTT
-,TRBV6-2/TRBV6-3,TRBJ1-4,many,CASTPYGPTQNEKLFF,TGTGCCAGCACTCCTTATGGACCGACCCAGAATGAAAAACTGTTTTTT
TRBD2,TRBV5-1,TRBJ2-3,many,CASSLPLAGGTDTQYF,TGCGCCAGCAGCTTGCCCTTAGCGGGGGGCACAGATACGCAGTATTTT
-,TRBV11-2,TRBJ1-1,many,CASSLYVGGSTEAFF,TGTGCCAGCAGCCTGTACGTGGGTGGAAGCACTGAAGCTTTCTTT
TRBD1,TRBV11-1,TRBJ2-5,-,CASSSGTGALLRETQYF,TGTGCCAGCAGCTCCGGGACAGGGGCGTTATTGCGGGAGACCCAGTACTTC
TRBD2,TRBV20-1,TRBJ2-3,many,CSASPSGGRTDTQYF,TGCAGTGCTAGCCCCAGCGGGGGTAGGACAGATACGCAGTATTTT
-,TRBV30,TRBJ2-1,-,CAWSVGLYNEQFF,TGTGCCTGGAGTGTCGGTCTATACAATGAGCAGTTCTTC
-,TRBV27,TRBJ1-1,many,CASSSSGSVQAFF,TGTGCCAGCAGTTCTTCAGGTTCTGTCCAAGCTTTCTTT
-,TRBV20-1,TRBJ2-3,-,CSARPGPSVRDTQYF,TGCAGTGCCCGACCGGGACCCTCCGTGAGAGATACGCAGTATTTT
-,TRBV4-1,TRBJ1-5,few,CASSQVFPRRGVESNQPQHF,TGCGCCAGCAGCCAAGTGTTTCCGCGGAGGGGAGTTGAGAGCAATCAGCCCCAGCATTTT
TRBD1,TRBV28,TRBJ1-1,-,CATKGVWGDRVYTEAFF,TGTGCCACTAAGGGGGTCTGGGGAGACAGGGTGTACACTGAAGCTTTCTTT
-,TRBV6-4,TRBJ1-2,few,CASSCRGPSFWGYTF,TGTGCCAGCAGTTGCCGGGGGCCCTCCTTTTGGGGCTACACCTTC
-,TRBV27,TRBJ1-1,many,CASSSASSLMNTEAFF,TGTGCCAGCAGTTCAGCATCATCCCTAATGAACACTGAAGCTTTCTTT
-,TRBV29-1,TRBJ2-5,many,CSVEAGSETQYF,TGCAGCGTTGAAGCTGGGTCGGAGACCCAGTACTTC
TRBD2,TRBV7-2,TRBJ2-7,many,CASSLSGGEYSEQYF,TGTGCCAGCAGCTTAAGCGGGGGGGAATACTCCGAGCAGTACTTC
-,TRBV5-1,TRBJ1-3,few,CAGSSVGRESGNTIYF,TGCGCCGGCAGCTCTGTCGGACGCGAATCTGGAAACACCATATATTTT
-,TRBV7-9,TRBJ1-2,few,CASSLAGQRGYTF,TGTGCCAGCAGCTTAGCGGGGCAGAGGGGCTACACCTTC
TRBD1,TRBV24-1,TRBJ1-4,many,CATLTCSLEGQGNEKLFF,TGTGCCACCCTTACATGTTCCCTGGAAGGACAGGGGAATGAAAAACTGTTTTTT
TRBD1,TRBV7-6,TRBJ2-1,many,CASSSSWDREGEQFF,TGTGCCAGCAGCTCTAGTTGGGACAGGGAAGGTGAGCAGTTCTTC
-,TRBV7-6,TRBJ2-5,-,CASSSHSGGTSQYF,TGTGCCAGCAGCTCACACTCCGGGGGAACCTCCCAGTACTTC
-,TRBV10-3,TRBJ1-1,many,CAISESGAPDGTEAFF,TGTGCCATCAGTGAGTCGGGGGCCCCGGATGGCACTGAAGCTTTCTTT
TRBD1,TRBV2,TRBJ1-3,many,CASSLDRDSGNTIYF,TGTGCCAGCAGCCTGGACAGGGACTCTGGAAACACCATATATTTT
TRBD1,TRBV15,TRBJ2-1,many,CATSAHRGPGDEQFF,TGTGCCACCAGCGCACACAGGGGGCCGGGGGATGAGCAGTTCTTC